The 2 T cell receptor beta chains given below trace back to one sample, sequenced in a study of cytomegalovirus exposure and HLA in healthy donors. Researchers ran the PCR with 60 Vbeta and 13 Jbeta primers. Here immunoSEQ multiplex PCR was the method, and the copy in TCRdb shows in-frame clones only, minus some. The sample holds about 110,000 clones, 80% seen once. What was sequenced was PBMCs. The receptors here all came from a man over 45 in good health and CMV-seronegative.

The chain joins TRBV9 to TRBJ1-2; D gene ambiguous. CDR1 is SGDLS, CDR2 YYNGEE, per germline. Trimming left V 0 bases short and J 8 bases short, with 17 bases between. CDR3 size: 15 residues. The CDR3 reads CASSVAANPGIGYTF. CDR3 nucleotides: TGTGCCAGCAGCGTAGCTGCCAACCCGGGTATAGGCTACACCTTC. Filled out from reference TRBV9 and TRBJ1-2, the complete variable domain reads DSGVTQTPKHLITATGQRVTLRCSPRSGDLSVYWYQQSLDQGLQFLIQYYNGEERAKGNILERFSAQQFPDLHSELNLSSLELGDSALYFCASSVAANPGIGYTFGSGTRLTVV.

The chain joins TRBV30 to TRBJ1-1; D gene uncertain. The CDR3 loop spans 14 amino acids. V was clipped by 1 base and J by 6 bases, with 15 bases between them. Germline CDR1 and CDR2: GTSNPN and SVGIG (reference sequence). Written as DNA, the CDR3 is TGTGCCTGGAGTGATGTGGTCGGGGTTGCTGAAGCTTTCTTT. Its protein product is CAWSDVVGVAEAFF.